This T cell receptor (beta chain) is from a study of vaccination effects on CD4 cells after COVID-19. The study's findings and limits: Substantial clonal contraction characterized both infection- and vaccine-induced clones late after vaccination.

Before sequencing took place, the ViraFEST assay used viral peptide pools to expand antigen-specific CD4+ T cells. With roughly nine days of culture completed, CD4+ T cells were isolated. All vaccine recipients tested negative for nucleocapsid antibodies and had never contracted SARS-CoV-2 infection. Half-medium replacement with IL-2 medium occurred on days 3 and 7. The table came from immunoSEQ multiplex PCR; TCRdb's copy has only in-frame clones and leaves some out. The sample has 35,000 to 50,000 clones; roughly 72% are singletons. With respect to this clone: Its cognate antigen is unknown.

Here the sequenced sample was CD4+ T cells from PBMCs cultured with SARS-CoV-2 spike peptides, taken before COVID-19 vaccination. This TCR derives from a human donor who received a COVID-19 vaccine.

The CDR3 DNA reads TGTGCCAGCGCCAGGGAGGGCGGGACTATCTACGAGCAGTACGTC. This translates into CASAREGGTIYEQYV. The gene calls are TRBV2 and TRBJ2-7; 7 nucleotides match TRBD2. Germline loops: CDR1 SNHLY, CDR2 FYNNEI. After removal of 8 bases from V and 3 bases from J, the junction contained 13 bases not matched to a gene. This CDR3 is 15 amino acids long.